The clone carrying this T cell receptor (beta chain) showed up many times. Assay: immunoSEQ multiplex PCR; the TCRdb copy retains only in-frame clones and omits some. The sample contains over 400,000 clones, about 78% of which appear only once. This specimen comes from a study of shared clonotypes between healthy human individuals. Trimming cost V 4 bases and J 8 bases, with 17 bases left between them. Per the germline V gene, CDR1 is SGHTA and CDR2 is FQGNSA. The CDR3 has 15 amino acids. Caucasian adults residing in Nashville, Tennessee made up all the donors. Input material: PBMCs. The source of this sequence is a middle-aged woman in good health. Some clones in this sample may be carry-over from other donors' samples. This rearrangement joins TRBV7-2 to TRBJ1-4; D perhaps matches TRBD1 (6 bases). The CDR3 DNA is TGTGCCAGCAGCTGGAAAGGGGGGGAGGGAGAAAAACTGTTTTTT. Amino acid sequence: CASSWKGGEGEKLFF.